One sample yielded the 5 T cell receptor beta chains listed below, sequenced in a study of early T cells in non-severe SARS-CoV-2 infection. TCRdb re-called the 5' RACE reads through MiXCR, storing one row per CDR3 protein. The sample has over 100,000 distinct CDR3 sequences, 10% to 15% seen once. Sequencing was carried out using whole blood. These TCRs come from an adult who was a healthcare worker with PCR-confirmed SARS-CoV-2 infection or an uninfected control (not recorded which).

This clonotype appeared many times. The rearrangement joins TRBV7-9 to TRBJ2-7; 7 nucleotides match TRBD1. Trimming at V came to 4 bases and at J to 2 bases, leaving 5 bases not matched to a gene. Germline V gene data show CDR1 as SEHNR and CDR2 as FQNEAQ (reference sequence). This CDR3 is 14 amino acids long. The CDR3 DNA follows: TGTGCCAGCAGCTCCGGGACAGACCCCTACGAGCAGTACTTC. Protein: CASSSGTDPYEQYF.

The rearrangement links TRBV11-2 to TRBJ2-3; D may match TRBD1 or TRBD2 (5 bases each). The CDR3 loop spans 15 amino acids. Germline CDR1 reads SGHAT; CDR2 reads FQNNGV. Trimming stripped 6 bases from V and 4 bases from J, with 17 bases between. CDR3 in DNA: TGTGCCAGCAGTAAAGGGCCGGGGCCGGCAGATACGCAGTATTTT. Encoded protein: CASSKGPGPADTQYF. Drawing the rest from reference TRBV11-2 and TRBJ2-3, the complete variable domain is EAGVAQSPRYKIIEKRQSVAFWCNPISGHATLYWYQQILGQGPKLLIQFQNNGVVDDSQLPKDRFSAERLKGVDSTLKIQPAKLEDSAVYLCASSKGPGPADTQYFGPGTRLTVL.

The chain has TRBV28 and TRBJ2-1; D is possibly TRBD1 (6 bases). Trimming stripped 2 bases from V and 6 bases from J, with 14 bases between. Per germline, CDR1 MDHEN and CDR2 SYDVKM. The CDR3 has 15 residues. The CDR3 spells CASSLGRGWANEQFF. The DNA for the CDR3 is TGTGCCAGCAGTTTAGGCAGGGGTTGGGCCAATGAGCAGTTCTTC.

In the case of this clonotype: A read error may be the cause here, since a much bigger clone is one base away. The chain employs TRBV12-3 or TRBV12-4 and TRBJ2-1, with TRBD2 identical over 7 bases. This CDR3 contains 16 residues. V lost 5 bases, J lost 2 bases, and 9 bases stayed unmatched. In nucleotides, the CDR3 is TGTGCCAGCAGTCGGCGTGCGGGAGTACCCTACAATGAGCAGTTCTTC. This sequence encodes CASSRRAGVPYNEQFF.

This clonotype was observed a handful of times. The rearrangement links TRBV4-3 to TRBJ2-1; 9 bases agree with TRBD2. This CDR3 region has 15 residues. Trimming at V came to 1 base and at J to 9 bases, leaving 7 bases not matched to a gene. Germline lookup yields CDR1 LGHNA and CDR2 YSLEER. Here the CDR3 DNA reads TGCGCCAGCAGCCAAGGACTAGCGGAGAGTAGTGAGCAGTTCTTC. Its protein product is CASSQGLAESSEQFF.